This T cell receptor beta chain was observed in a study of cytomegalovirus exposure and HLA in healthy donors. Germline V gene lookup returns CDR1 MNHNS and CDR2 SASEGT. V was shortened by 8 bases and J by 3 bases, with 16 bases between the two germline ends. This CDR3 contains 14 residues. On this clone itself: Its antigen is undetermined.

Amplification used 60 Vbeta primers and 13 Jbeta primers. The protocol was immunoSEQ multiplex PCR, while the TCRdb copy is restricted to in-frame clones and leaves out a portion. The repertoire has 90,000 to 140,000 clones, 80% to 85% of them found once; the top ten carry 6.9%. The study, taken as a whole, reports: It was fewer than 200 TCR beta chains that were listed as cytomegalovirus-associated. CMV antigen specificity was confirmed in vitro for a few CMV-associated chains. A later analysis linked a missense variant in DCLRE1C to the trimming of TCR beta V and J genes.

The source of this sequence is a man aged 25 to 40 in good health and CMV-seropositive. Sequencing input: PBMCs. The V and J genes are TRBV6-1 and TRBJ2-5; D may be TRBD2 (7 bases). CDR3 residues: CASLPRGGEETQYF. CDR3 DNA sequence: TGTGCCAGCCTCCCTAGAGGGGGGGAAGAGACCCAGTACTTC.